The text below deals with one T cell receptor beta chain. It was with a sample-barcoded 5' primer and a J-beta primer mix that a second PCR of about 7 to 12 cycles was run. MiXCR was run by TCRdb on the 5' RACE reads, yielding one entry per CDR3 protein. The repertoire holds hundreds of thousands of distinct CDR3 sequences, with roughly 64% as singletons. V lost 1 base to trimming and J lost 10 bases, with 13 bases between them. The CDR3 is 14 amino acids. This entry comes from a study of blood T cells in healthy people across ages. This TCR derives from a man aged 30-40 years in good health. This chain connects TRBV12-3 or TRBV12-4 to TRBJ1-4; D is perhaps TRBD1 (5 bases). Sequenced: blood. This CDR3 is CASSLGQGVGKLFF. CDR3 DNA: TGTGCCAGCAGTTTAGGGCAGGGAGTCGGAAAACTGTTTTTT.